Listed below are T cell receptor beta chains from one sample, sequenced in a study of shared clonotypes between healthy human individuals. Assay used: immunoSEQ multiplex PCR; TCRdb lists only in-frame clones, some missing. The sample consists of approximately 2.1 million clones, about 92% of them appearing once. The specimen sequenced was naive CD4+ T cells from PBMCs. All receptors come from a man aged 18 to 30 in good health. Some clones in this sample may be carry-over from other donors' samples. Each CDR3 is given with its conserved first and last residue. The D gene is left open where the match is weak. Not all rows give a size; the values are once, few, many and, for expanded clones, a class.

clone size: -; V gene: TRBV5-1; D gene: -; J gene: TRBJ1-2; CDR3 DNA: TGCGCCAGCAGCTTGATGGGAAACGGGCAGGATGGCTACACCTTC; CDR3 protein: CASSLMGNGQDGYTF
clone size: -; V gene: TRBV28; D gene: TRBD1; J gene: TRBJ1-5; CDR3 DNA: TGTGCCAGCAGTGTGGGACAGGGGGCGAACCAGCCCCAGCATTTT; CDR3 protein: CASSVGQGANQPQHF
clone size: -; V gene: TRBV9; D gene: -; J gene: TRBJ1-4; CDR3 DNA: TGTGCCAGCAGCCAAACGGGAGCAACTAATGAAAAACTGTTTTTT; CDR3 protein: CASSQTGATNEKLFF
clone size: -; V gene: TRBV27; D gene: TRBD1; J gene: TRBJ2-7; CDR3 DNA: TGTGCCAGCAGCCTAGCCCCGACAGGGAGCTCCTACGAGCAGTACTTC; CDR3 protein: CASSLAPTGSSYEQYF
clone size: -; V gene: TRBV6-1; D gene: -; J gene: TRBJ1-5; CDR3 DNA: TGTGCCAGCAGTGATTGGTATAGCAATCAGCCCCAGCATTTT; CDR3 protein: CASSDWYSNQPQHF
clone size: -; V gene: TRBV28; D gene: TRBD1; J gene: TRBJ1-5; CDR3 DNA: TGTGCCAGCAGTATCGGGACAGGGTGGAATCAGCCCCAGCATTTT; CDR3 protein: CASSIGTGWNQPQHF
clone size: -; V gene: TRBV19; D gene: -; J gene: TRBJ1-5; CDR3 DNA: TGTGCCAGTAATCGGTATACAGGGAGCAATCAGCCCCAGCATTTT; CDR3 protein: CASNRYTGSNQPQHF
clone size: -; V gene: TRBV28; D gene: -; J gene: TRBJ1-1; CDR3 DNA: TGTGCCAGCAGCCGGACCGGTACTTACGTCCCTGAAGCTTTCTTT; CDR3 protein: CASSRTGTYVPEAFF
clone size: -; V gene: TRBV10-2; D gene: TRBD1; J gene: TRBJ1-5; CDR3 DNA: TGCGCCAGCAGTGAGGAGGGGGCGGCCCCTCAGCCCCAGCATTTT; CDR3 protein: CASSEEGAAPQPQHF
clone size: -; V gene: TRBV28; D gene: TRBD2; J gene: TRBJ2-1; CDR3 DNA: TGTGCCAGCAGTTCCGCCCCTAGCGGGAGGGCCTACAATGAGCAGTTCTTC; CDR3 protein: CASSSAPSGRAYNEQFF
clone size: -; V gene: TRBV7-7; D gene: TRBD2; J gene: TRBJ2-3; CDR3 DNA: TGTGCCAGCAGCTCCCAGCTAGCGGGGGCAGATACGCAGTATTTT; CDR3 protein: CASSSQLAGADTQYF
clone size: -; V gene: TRBV11-3; D gene: TRBD2; J gene: TRBJ2-3; CDR3 DNA: TGTGCCAGCAGCTACGGACTAGCGGGAACAGCAGATACGCAGTATTTT; CDR3 protein: CASSYGLAGTADTQYF
clone size: -; V gene: TRBV9; D gene: TRBD1; J gene: TRBJ1-1; CDR3 DNA: TGTGCCAGCAGCGCCAGGGGGCTGGAAAAGATGAACACTGAAGCTTTCTTT; CDR3 protein: CASSARGLEKMNTEAFF
clone size: -; V gene: TRBV28; D gene: TRBD1; J gene: TRBJ2-3; CDR3 DNA: TGTGCCAGCAGTTTACTGGGACAGGGCCTCAGCACAGATACGCAGTATTTT; CDR3 protein: CASSLLGQGLSTDTQYF
clone size: few; V gene: TRBV5-1; D gene: -; J gene: TRBJ1-1; CDR3 DNA: TGCGCCAGCAGCTTGGTGTGGGGAGAGAACACTGAAGCTTTCTTT; CDR3 protein: CASSLVWGENTEAFF
clone size: -; V gene: TRBV7-9; D gene: TRBD2; J gene: TRBJ2-2; CDR3 DNA: TGTGCCAGCAGCTTAAGCACAAGCGGGACTGACACCGGGGAGCTGTTTTTT; CDR3 protein: CASSLSTSGTDTGELFF
clone size: -; V gene: TRBV5-1; D gene: -; J gene: TRBJ2-2; CDR3 DNA: TGCGCCAGCAGCTTGCGGTCACCGGCTTCGAACACCGGGGAGCTGTTTTTT; CDR3 protein: CASSLRSPASNTGELFF
clone size: -; V gene: TRBV5-4; D gene: TRBD2; J gene: TRBJ2-3; CDR3 DNA: TGTGCCAGCAGCCCCCCCCTAGCGGGAGGACGAAATACGCAGTATTTT; CDR3 protein: CASSPPLAGGRNTQYF
clone size: -; V gene: TRBV7-9; D gene: TRBD2; J gene: TRBJ2-1; CDR3 DNA: TGTGCCAGCAGCAGCCGGGGGGGAGTCCACAATGAGCAGTTCTTC; CDR3 protein: CASSSRGGVHNEQFF
clone size: once; V gene: TRBV7-8; D gene: -; J gene: TRBJ2-7; CDR3 DNA: TGTGCCAGCAGCTTAGGGAGGGTTAACTCCTACGAGCAGTACTTC; CDR3 protein: CASSLGRVNSYEQYF
clone size: -; V gene: TRBV10-3; D gene: TRBD1; J gene: TRBJ2-5; CDR3 DNA: TGTGCCATCAGGCCCGGACAGGCCCAAGAGACCCAGTACTTC; CDR3 protein: CAIRPGQAQETQYF
clone size: -; V gene: TRBV28; D gene: -; J gene: TRBJ2-4; CDR3 DNA: TGTGCCAGCAGTTCACACGGGATAGCCAAAAACATTCAGTACTTC; CDR3 protein: CASSSHGIAKNIQYF